The 15 T cell receptor beta chains listed next were all sequenced from one sample in a study of cytomegalovirus exposure and HLA in healthy donors. Amplification used 60 Vbeta primers and 13 Jbeta primers. The protocol was immunoSEQ multiplex PCR, while the TCRdb copy is restricted to in-frame clones and leaves out a portion. Of roughly 150,000 clones listed, 80% to 85% were seen once; the top ten hold 3% to 3.5%. Sample: PBMCs. These receptors were obtained from a male donor in good health and CMV-seronegative.

Points on this clone: Relative to the germline gene, one junction end is altered; a read error may explain this. The rearrangement joins TRBV7-9 to TRBJ2-3; D may be TRBD1 (6 bases). This CDR3 is 17 amino acids long. Germline CDR1 and CDR2: SEHNR and FQNEAQ (reference sequence). CDR3 amino acids: CSSSPPQGRTSTDTQYF. CDR3 DNA sequence: TGTTCCAGCAGCCCCCCGCAGGGGCGAACTAGCACAGATACGCAGTATTTT.

The rearrangement uses TRBV6-5 and TRBJ2-7; 11 bases are a match to TRBD2. V lost 6 bases to trimming and J lost 7 bases; unmatched junction nucleotides: 5. Germline V gene sequence: CDR1 MNHEY, CDR2 SVGAGI. This CDR3 spans 13 amino acids. The CDR3 coding sequence is TGTGCCAGCAGGGTAGCGGGGGGGGGAGAGCAGTACTTC. Protein product: CASRVAGGGEQYF.

The count of this clone is one. The chain joins TRBV5-1 to TRBJ2-2, with a possible D match to TRBD2 (5 bases). This CDR3 is built from 13 residues. Trimming left V 3 bases short and J 5 bases short, with 8 bases between. Germline CDR1 is SGHRS and CDR2 is YFSETQ. This chain's CDR3 is CASSSPGTGELFF. CDR3 nucleotides: TGCGCCAGCAGCTCCCCGGGGACCGGGGAGCTGTTTTTT.

The chain carries TRBV5-6 and TRBJ2-5; 11 bases align to TRBD2. The J call may not be correct, given that the DNA end is closer to TRBJ2-7. Germline lookup yields CDR1 SGHDT and CDR2 YYEEEE. The CDR3 runs 18 residues. The CDR3: CASSGGGWTSGPSYEQYF. CDR3 bases: TGTGCCAGCAGCGGGGGGGGATGGACTAGCGGGCCTTCCTACGAGCAGTACTTC.

In DNA form, the CDR3 reads TGCGCCAGCAGCCAAGAGTGGGGACAGAACTACGAGCAGTACTTC. This encodes CASSQEWGQNYEQYF. The J gene is TRBJ2-7, the V gene TRBV4-3; 7 bases align to TRBD1. J lost 3 bases, V lost 0 bases, and 5 bases had no gene match. Germline CDR1 reads LGHNA; CDR2 reads YSLEER. There are 15 residues in the CDR3.

V gene TRBV6-1 combines with J gene TRBJ2-2; 7 bases fit TRBD1. The V and J ends lost 4 bases and 2 bases, in that order; junction bases with no gene match: 13. The CDR3 extends over 18 amino acids. The germline gives CDR1 MNHNS, CDR2 SASEGT. The CDR3 here is CASSGGRHRGLNTGELFF. The CDR3 region has the DNA TGTGCCAGCAGTGGAGGGCGGCACAGGGGCCTAAACACCGGGGAGCTGTTTTTT.

CDR3 bases: TGTGCCAGCAGCGTAGTAAGCGGGAGGGGTCCAGATACGCAGTATTTT. Encoded protein: CASSVVSGRGPDTQYF. V is TRBV9 and J is TRBJ2-3; 10 bases map to TRBD2. Per the germline V gene, CDR1 is SGDLS and CDR2 is YYNGEE. V dropped 0 bases and J dropped 4; count of bases not matched to a gene: 5. The CDR3 runs to 16 residues.

This clone occurred a few times. The chain recombines TRBV5-1 with TRBJ2-3; 10 bases fit TRBD2. CDR1 is SGHRS and CDR2 is YFSETQ in the germline V gene. Trimming cost V 4 bases and J 3 bases; bases outside gene matches: 2. CDR3 length: 14 amino acids. For the CDR3, the DNA is TGCGCCAGCAGCCCGGGACTAGCGACAGATACGCAGTATTTT. Translated, it gives CASSPGLATDTQYF.

This chain connects TRBV7-3 to TRBJ2-2; D perhaps matches TRBD1 (6 bases). Germline V gives CDR1 SGHTA, CDR2 FQGTGA. Trimming left V 2 bases short and J 0 bases short, with 13 bases between. This CDR3 spans 17 amino acids. The CDR3 region is CASSLDGQLANTGELFF. As DNA, the CDR3 is TGTGCCAGCAGCTTAGACGGACAGCTGGCGAACACCGGGGAGCTGTTTTTT.

The V call is TRBV15, the J call TRBJ1-2, with no clear D. Germline V CDR1 and CDR2: LNHNV, YYDKDF (reference sequence). V was shortened by 5 bases and J by 6 bases, with 10 bases between the two germline ends. This CDR3 is built from 12 residues. The CDR3 DNA reads as TGTGCCACCAGCCTCCGGAGCCATGGCTACACCTTC. Translation: CATSLRSHGYTF.

CDR3: CASRSPQGAYGYTF. In nucleotides, the CDR3 is TGTGCCAGCAGATCCCCGCAGGGGGCTTATGGCTACACCTTC. The chain employs TRBV6-5 and TRBJ1-2, with 8 bases fitting TRBD1. The CDR3 is 14 amino acids. CDR1 and CDR2 (germline): MNHEY, SVGAGI. With 6 bases clipped from V and 5 bases from J, the junction kept 8 bases outside the gene matches.

This rearrangement joins TRBV27 to TRBJ2-1; 11 bases match TRBD2. Per the germline V gene, CDR1 is MNHEY and CDR2 is SMNVEV (reference sequence). This CDR3 contains 18 residues. The trim removed 6 bases at V and 4 bases at J, leaving 14 bases unmatched. The CDR3 coding sequence is TGTGCCAGCAGCCTCACATCTAGCGGGAGGTGGGATTACAATGAGCAGTTCTTC. Protein: CASSLTSSGRWDYNEQFF.

The J gene is TRBJ2-7, the V gene TRBV11-2, with TRBD2 as a possible D gene (7 bases). CDR3 size: 16 residues. Germline CDR1 and CDR2: SGHAT and FQNNGV. V lost 1 base and J lost 2, with 15 bases in between. CDR3 in amino acids: CASSLVAWGGPYEQYF. The CDR3 nucleotides are TGTGCCAGCAGCTTAGTGGCATGGGGGGGGCCCTACGAGCAGTACTTC. Filled out from reference TRBV11-2 and TRBJ2-7, the complete variable domain reads EAGVAQSPRYKIIEKRQSVAFWCNPISGHATLYWYQQILGQGPKLLIQFQNNGVVDDSQLPKDRFSAERLKGVDSTLKIQPAKLEDSAVYLCASSLVAWGGPYEQYFGPGTRLTVT.

The chain employs TRBV21-1 and TRBJ2-5; the table gives TRBD2 as D, unverified against the DNA. TRBV21-1 is tagged as a pseudogene. The CDR3 is made up of 19 amino acids. The CDR3 bases are TGTGCCAGCAGCAAAGTTTACAAAGGGAGGGGCACAGGGCAAGAGACCCAGTACTTC. It specifies CASSKVYKGRGTGQETQYF.

This clone was seen a handful of times. The chain combines TRBV25-1 with TRBJ2-3; the D gene is possibly TRBD1 (6 bases). Germline V gene lookup returns CDR1 MGHDK and CDR2 SYGVNS. CDR3 length equals 16 residues. V lost 5 bases and J lost 3, with 18 bases in between. CDR3: CASSIWGQVGTDTQYF. As DNA, the CDR3 is TGTGCCAGCAGTATATGGGGGCAGGTTGGTACAGATACGCAGTATTTT. Full variable domain (outside the CDR3, taken from reference TRBV25-1 and TRBJ2-3): EADIYQTPRYLVIGTGKKITLECSQTMGHDKMYWYQQDPGMELHLIHYSYGVNSTEKGDLSSESTVSRIRTEHFPLTLESARPSHTSQYLCASSIWGQVGTDTQYFGPGTRLTVL.